This entry describes one T cell receptor beta chain. Its antigen is still unknown. Base qualities are not at hand, and no much larger clone is one base apart. The twin pairs came from the European Cystic Fibrosis Twin and Sibling Study Cohort, which recruited patients from 150 to 200 CF clinics across 14 European countries. Both zygosity and CFTR genotype were checked in-house, and zygosity was tested with multiplex PCR across nine short tandem repeat loci. Peripheral blood was taken from each twin, and clinical parameters were recorded on the day of blood sampling. Genomic DNA was isolated from peripheral blood cells with phenol/chloroform and kept in TE buffer at 4 degrees C. TCR beta CDR3 regions were amplified by multiplex PCR with the immunoSEQ immune profiling system according to the manufacturer's instructions. Sequencing was performed on an Illumina NextSeq system. Per the authors' processing: Sequence data were processed on the immunoSEQ Analyzer platform, and clonality was computed as the square root of Simpson's index of productive rearrangements. V and J usage similarity was measured by Jensen-Shannon distance, and CDR3 generation probabilities were computed with OLGA. The immuneACCESS database (August 2020) and VDJdb (December 2020) were searched for shared CDR3 sequences. Sourced from immuneACCESS, this table was stored by TCRdb with only in-frame sequences that have V and J called. A share of the clones is absent; for the studies checked, an unresolved V gene accounts for under half, and the remainder has no known explanation. For V, J and clone size, that table is used; D and trimming come from the DNA. The sample table holds 30,000 to 40,000 clones, of which under 70% were seen once. Around 0.78% of the sample lies in the top ten.

The data stem from a study of monozygotic twins with cystic fibrosis (dated by TCRdb to 2020 to 2022). Regarding the research as a whole: Barcoded libraries were prepared with roughly 15 PCR cycles from about 3.2 micrograms of fragmented DNA. TCR beta repertoires were compared within and between 16 monozygotic twin pairs with cystic fibrosis so that genetic influence on V and J gene usage could be assessed. The cohort comprised ten female and six male twin pairs aged about 2.0 to 40 years, median about 9.3 years, mostly children and adolescents. On the day of blood sampling, twins were ranked among 1,060 cohort participants for weight-for-height and for FEVPerc (FEV1 disease centile). Data for three of the twin pairs had previously been reported in another context. General findings and caveats noted by the study authors: Nucleotide-identical clonotype sharing was significantly higher within monozygotic CF twin pairs than between unrelated CF individuals (P = 0.000026, Mann-Whitney). The greatest similarity to the co-twin was observed for V gene usage in 13 of 16 pairs and for J usage in 8 of 16 pairs, which suggested genetic constraints. No association turned up between shared CDR3 numbers and age, concordance or disease severity, and the cohort was small. Simpson clonality was generally low (median roughly 0.009), which suggests a naive-dominated repertoire, and clonality was higher in the most severely affected patients.

From a lookup of the germline V gene, CDR1 and CDR2 are SQVTM and ANQGSEA. The CDR3 runs 14 amino acids, cysteine and phenylalanine included. The only DNA kept is the CDR3, 42 bases in frame from the first base. V and J lose 3 bases and 2 bases, and a span of 11 bases separates them. Sequencing was done on a sample of blood. This sequence uses TRBV29-1 and TRBJ1-3, and perhaps TRBD1 as D gene, on 6 matching bases. The clonotype comes from a girl aged 10 to 17 with cystic fibrosis. The CDR3: CSVDLQGTGNTIYF. The bases read TGCAGCGTTGACTTACAGGGTACTGGAAACACCATATATTTT.